This T cell receptor (beta chain) was recovered during a study of vaccination and CD4 T cells after COVID-19. Treatment: roughly ten-day PBMC culture with coronavirus spike peptide pools or control peptides (ViraFEST assay). CD4+ T cells that came from the unexposed donor were collected before the COVID-19 pandemic (2011-2018). Peptide pools at 9.5 to 10 ug/ml, together with roughly 10 IU/ml IL-2, were added to cultures of some 2.2 million PBMCs per well. Four cold-coronavirus spikes and SARS-CoV-2 S/N were the probes applied, cells permitting, to CD4+ T cells from unexposed donors. The Oncomine TCR Beta short-read assay was what sequenced the DNA obtained from cultured CD4+ T cells. MiXCR, applied by TCRdb to the PCR reads, yields one record per CDR3 protein. Of fewer than 7,500 distinct CDR3 sequences listed, roughly 41% are singletons. This clonotype was picked up a small number of times. Its antigen is currently unknown.

The V end lost 1 base, the J end lost 0 bases, and 9 bases lay between the germline ends. Germline CDR1 MNHEY, CDR2 SVGEGT. The CDR3 extends over 15 amino acids. This clonotype originated in a human donor in good health. The sequencing input was CD4+ T cells from blood, cultured in vitro. The chain has TRBV6-2 or TRBV6-3 and TRBJ1-2; D uncertain. For the CDR3, the DNA is TGTGCCAGCAGTTACTTACGGACGGCTAACTATGGCTACACCTTC. Amino acids: CASSYLRTANYGYTF.